These 17 T cell receptor beta chains originate from one sample sequenced in a study of shared clonotypes between healthy human individuals. Only in-frame clones appear in the TCRdb table, and some are missing; sequencing was by immunoSEQ multiplex PCR. The profile shows roughly 1,600,000 clones, 98% to 99% of them singletons. The sequenced sample consisted of naive CD4+ T cells sorted from blood. Regarding subset: CD45RA+ positively selected. These receptors were taken from a man aged 30 to 39 in good health.

V gene TRBV18 combines with J gene TRBJ2-1; TRBD2 matches at 14 bases. CDR3 size: 15 residues. The V and J ends lost 4 bases and 8 bases, in that order; junction bases with no gene match: 4. Germline assignment: CDR1 KGHSH and CDR2 LQKENI. The CDR3 bases are TGTGCCAGCTCACGACTAGCGGGAGGGCTGGATGAGCAGTTCTTC. Encoded protein: CASSRLAGGLDEQFF.

J is TRBJ2-4 and V is TRBV2; D call uncertain. The germline CDR1 and CDR2 sequences are SNHLY and FYNNEI. This CDR3 has 13 amino acids. V was trimmed by 6 bases and J by 4 bases, leaving 10 bases between them. CDR3 amino acids: CASRPGPKNIQYF. CDR3 coding DNA: TGTGCCAGCAGACCCGGACCGAAAAACATTCAGTACTTC.

This chain joins TRBV5-1 and TRBJ2-1; 7 nucleotides match TRBD2. CDR3 length equals 15 residues. Germline V gene data show CDR1 as SGHRS and CDR2 as YFSETQ. V shed 4 bases and J 9 bases; nucleotides not matched to a gene: 13. CDR3 DNA sequence: TGCGCCAGCAGCATCATGGGCGGGAGCTCGGGTGAGCAGTTCTTC. It codes for CASSIMGGSSGEQFF.

V and J are TRBV23-1 and TRBJ2-7, with D perhaps TRBD2 (5 bases). Being an ORF, TRBV23-1 has a function that is uncertain. CDR3 length: 14 amino acids. Trimming cost V 0 bases and J 4 bases, with 10 bases left between them. The CDR3 region is CASSQSARGYEQYF. Here the CDR3 DNA reads TGCGCCAGCAGTCAATCGGCGAGAGGGTACGAGCAGTACTTC.

The chain carries TRBV5-1 and TRBJ1-3; D is ambiguous. The V gene's germline CDR1 is SGHRS and CDR2 YFSETQ. V shed 0 bases and J shed 0 bases, with 13 bases lying between them. There are 17 residues in the CDR3. This chain's CDR3 is CASSLDSGLSSGNTIYF. For the CDR3, the DNA is TGCGCCAGCAGCTTGGATTCCGGGCTAAGCTCTGGAAACACCATATATTTT.

The genes are TRBV5-1 and TRBJ2-7; D ambiguous. This CDR3 comprises 15 residues. Trimming took off 0 bases at V and 6 bases at J, with 16 bases between the two ends. CDR1 is SGHRS and CDR2 is YFSETQ in the germline V gene. For the CDR3, the DNA is TGCGCCAGCAGCTTGGCCCTCGGAGCCCCTTCCGAGCAGTACTTC. Translated: CASSLALGAPSEQYF.

V usage is TRBV11-2 and J usage is TRBJ1-4, with D tentatively TRBD1 (6 bases). The V end lost 5 bases, the J end lost 2 bases, and 12 bases lay between the germline ends. Germline lookup yields CDR1 SGHAT and CDR2 FQNNGV. CDR3 length: 15 residues. The CDR3 here is CASSPGGRTNEKLFF. The CDR3 DNA follows: TGTGCCAGCAGCCCGGGGGGGCGGACTAATGAAAAACTGTTTTTT.

The rearrangement links TRBV29-1 to TRBJ2-7, with TRBD2 matching 14 bases. Trimming at V came to 5 bases and at J to 7 bases, leaving 10 bases not matched to a gene. The CDR3 is made up of 15 amino acids. CDR1 SQVTM and CDR2 ANQGSEA come from the germline V gene. For the CDR3, the DNA is TGCAGCGTTCCCGGGACTAGCGGGAGCCTGGGGGAGCAGTACTTC. This encodes CSVPGTSGSLGEQYF.

The V gene is TRBV28, the J gene TRBJ2-3; the D gene is possibly TRBD2 (5 bases). This CDR3 spans 15 amino acids. V was trimmed by 5 bases and J by 4 bases, leaving 16 bases between them. CDR1 is MDHEN, CDR2 SYDVKM, per germline. The CDR3 here is CASSIPGSYSDTQYF. CDR3 nucleotide sequence: TGTGCCAGCAGTATCCCGGGGAGTTACTCAGATACGCAGTATTTT.

The chain employs TRBV6-1 and TRBJ1-5, with D hard to call. CDR1 MNHNS and CDR2 SASEGT come from the germline V gene. Trimming left V 4 bases short and J 0 bases short, with 4 bases between. The CDR3 totals 13 residues. The CDR3 DNA sequence: TGTGCCAGCAGTGTTAGTAGCAATCAGCCCCAGCATTTT. Amino acids: CASSVSSNQPQHF.

The chain links TRBV6-6 to TRBJ1-1; D is undetermined. CDR3 size: 12 residues. Trimming shortened V by 2 bases and J by 8 bases, and 9 bases separated the two germline ends. Germline V gene lookup returns CDR1 MNHNY and CDR2 SVGAGI (reference sequence). The chain's CDR3 is CASSYGGLEAFF. CDR3 coding DNA: TGTGCCAGCAGTTACGGTGGACTGGAAGCTTTCTTT.

The chain recombines TRBV28 with TRBJ2-7; a weak D match, TRBD2 (6 bases). V was shortened by 3 bases and J by 2 bases, with 11 bases between the two germline ends. Germline assignment: CDR1 MDHEN and CDR2 SYDVKM. The CDR3 loop spans 14 amino acids. The CDR3, as DNA: TGTGCCAGCAGTTTCGGGGGACCCACCTACGAGCAGTACTTC. Translation: CASSFGGPTYEQYF.

In its sample, this clone was seen once. V gene TRBV27 combines with J gene TRBJ2-3, with D perhaps matching TRBD1 (5 bases). CDR3 length: 16 amino acids. V gave up 6 bases and J gave up 2 bases, with 18 bases separating them. Germline V gene data show CDR1 as MNHEY and CDR2 as SMNVEV (reference sequence). The CDR3 coding sequence is TGTGCCAGCAGACCATTACGACAGAGAGACACAGATACGCAGTATTTT. Translating gives CASRPLRQRDTDTQYF.

This clone was recorded only once. The chain links TRBV4-3 to TRBJ2-2; D possibly corresponds to TRBD1 (6 bases). V was trimmed by 4 bases and J by 7 bases, leaving 16 bases between them. Looked up from germline, CDR1 is LGHNA and CDR2 is YSLEER. The CDR3 runs 15 residues. The CDR3 sequence: CASSPRTAWGGELFF. The CDR3 DNA reads as TGCGCCAGCAGCCCCCGGACAGCCTGGGGCGGGGAGCTGTTTTTT.

The chain recombines TRBV6-1 with TRBJ2-7; the D gene is possibly TRBD2 (6 bases). The CDR3 is made up of 13 amino acids. Trimming removed 8 bases from V and 3 bases from J, with 14 bases in between. The V gene's germline CDR1 is MNHNS and CDR2 SASEGT. The chain's CDR3 is CASGAGLSYEQYF. CDR3 sequence (DNA): TGTGCCAGCGGGGCGGGATTGAGCTACGAGCAGTACTTC.

The gene calls are TRBV4-1 and TRBJ1-1; D gene uncertain. The CDR3 loop spans 14 amino acids. Germline CDR1 and CDR2: MGHRA and YSYEKL. V lost 0 bases to trimming and J lost 12 bases, with 17 bases between them. CDR3 DNA: TGCGCCAGCAGCCAAGATTCCAGGAACCCGATTACTTTCTTT. This translates into CASSQDSRNPITFF.

The chain recombines TRBV10-3 with TRBJ1-3; possibly TRBD1 for D (5 bases). Germline assignment: CDR1 ENHRY and CDR2 SYGVKD. This CDR3 region has 15 residues. V lost 2 bases to trimming and J lost 2 bases, with 10 bases between them. CDR3 protein: CAISEGALAGNTIYF. In DNA form, the CDR3 reads TGTGCCATCAGTGAGGGGGCACTAGCTGGAAACACCATATATTTT.